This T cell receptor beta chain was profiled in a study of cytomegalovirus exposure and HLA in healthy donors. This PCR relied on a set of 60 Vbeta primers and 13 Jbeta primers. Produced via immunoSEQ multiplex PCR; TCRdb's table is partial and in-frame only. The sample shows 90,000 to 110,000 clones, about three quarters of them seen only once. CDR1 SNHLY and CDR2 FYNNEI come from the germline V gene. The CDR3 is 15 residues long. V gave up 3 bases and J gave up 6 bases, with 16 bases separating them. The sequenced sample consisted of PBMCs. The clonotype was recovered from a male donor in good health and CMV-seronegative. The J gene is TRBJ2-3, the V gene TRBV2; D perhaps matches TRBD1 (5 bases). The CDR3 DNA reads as TGTGCCAGCAGTGATCTCAGGGAAGGTTCGGATACGCAGTATTTT. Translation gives CASSDLREGSDTQYF.